A single sample gave rise to the 9 T cell receptor beta chains below, sequenced in a study of cytomegalovirus exposure and HLA in healthy donors (dated by TCRdb to about 2017). Receptor libraries were prepared by the immunoSEQ multiplex PCR assay. A mixture of 60 forward primers for TCR Vbeta segments and 13 reverse primers for TCR Jbeta segments was used in the multiplex PCR. TCRdb retrieved this table from immuneACCESS and kept in-frame rearrangements only. Not all clones are present; in checked studies, unresolved V genes account for under half, and no reason is known for the remainder. The sample table shows about 94,000 clones, and under 80% are seen once. The ten largest clones add up to around 22% of the sample. Sample: PBMCs. Every receptor here comes from a man aged 25 to 45 in good health and CMV-seropositive.

This rearrangement joins TRBV11-1 to TRBJ2-1, with D maybe TRBD2 (5 bases). This CDR3 comprises 16 residues. In germline, CDR1 is SGHAT, CDR2 FQDESV (reference sequence). The V end lost 2 bases, the J end lost 8 bases, and 19 bases lay between the germline ends. CDR3: CASSLMPLARGDEQFF. CDR3 DNA: TGTGCCAGCAGCTTAATGCCGCTAGCTCGAGGTGATGAGCAGTTCTTC.

The chain carries TRBV6-1 and TRBJ1-1, with D possibly TRBD1 on 5 matching bases. Germline values: CDR1 MNHNS, CDR2 SASEGT. Trimming left V 4 bases short and J 10 bases short, with 25 bases between. The CDR3 totals 16 residues. This chain's CDR3 is CASSVKSLIGASGAFF. CDR3 coding DNA: TGTGCCAGCAGTGTGAAGTCTTTAATAGGGGCCTCGGGAGCTTTCTTT.

CDR3 coding DNA: TGTGCCAGCAGACAGGGACAGGGCCTGGACTATGGCTACACCTTC. This encodes CASRQGQGLDYGYTF. The chain couples TRBV7-9 to TRBJ1-2; TRBD1 aligns across 9 bases. The CDR3 contains 15 residues. In germline, CDR1 is SEHNR, CDR2 FQNEAQ (reference sequence). After removal of 6 bases from V and 3 bases from J, the junction contained 8 bases not matched to a gene.

V is TRBV15 and J is TRBJ2-1; tentative D call: TRBD2 (6 bases). The germline V gene encodes CDR1 LNHNV and CDR2 YYDKDF (reference sequence). This CDR3 has 15 residues. Trimming took off 1 base at V and 4 bases at J, with 11 bases between the two ends. The CDR3 region is CATSRARRGYNEQFF. CDR3 nucleotides: TGTGCCACCAGCAGAGCCAGGCGGGGTTACAATGAGCAGTTCTTC.

This chain connects TRBV6-1 to TRBJ2-2; D unresolved. Trimming removed 2 bases at V and 1 base at J, with 8 bases between. Germline CDR1 and CDR2: MNHNS and SASEGT. CDR3 length: 15 amino acids. CDR3 in amino acids: CASSELGRNTGELFF. CDR3 DNA: TGTGCCAGCAGTGAACTAGGCAGGAACACCGGGGAGCTGTTTTTT.

This chain links TRBV2 with TRBJ1-6; 10 nucleotides align to TRBD1. This CDR3 is 14 amino acids long. Germline lookup yields CDR1 SNHLY and CDR2 FYNNEI. Trimming took 9 bases from V and 9 from J; bases not matched to a gene: 8. CDR3 in DNA: TGTGCCAGAAAGGAGGGACAGGGGACTTCACCCCTCCACTTT. Translating it yields CARKEGQGTSPLHF.

This chain links TRBV7-3 with TRBJ2-1; possible D gene TRBD1, 5 bases. This CDR3 has 12 residues. Germline V gives CDR1 SGHTA, CDR2 FQGTGA. The V end lost 3 bases, the J end lost 7 bases, and 7 bases lay between the germline ends. The CDR3 is CASSFKGNEQFF. For the CDR3, the DNA is TGTGCCAGCAGCTTTAAGGGGAATGAGCAGTTCTTC.

The rearrangement uses TRBV9 and TRBJ2-1; 7 nucleotides align to TRBD2. The germline gives CDR1 SGDLS, CDR2 YYNGEE. The CDR3 is 15 residues long. The ends lost 6 bases at V and 3 bases at J; junction bases unmatched: 9. As DNA, the CDR3 is TGTGCCAGCACCTTAGAGGGGACTAACTACAATGAGCAGTTCTTC. It is translated as CASTLEGTNYNEQFF.

This clone was picked up one time. This chain uses TRBV4-3 with TRBJ2-1; D may be TRBD2 (6 bases). Trimming shortened V by 1 base and J by 4 bases, and 11 bases separated the two germline ends. Looked up from germline, CDR1 is LGHNA and CDR2 is YSLEER. There are 15 residues in the CDR3. The CDR3 DNA is TGCGCCAGCAGCCAAGGACTAGAGGGGTACAATGAGCAGTTCTTC. Its translation is CASSQGLEGYNEQFF.